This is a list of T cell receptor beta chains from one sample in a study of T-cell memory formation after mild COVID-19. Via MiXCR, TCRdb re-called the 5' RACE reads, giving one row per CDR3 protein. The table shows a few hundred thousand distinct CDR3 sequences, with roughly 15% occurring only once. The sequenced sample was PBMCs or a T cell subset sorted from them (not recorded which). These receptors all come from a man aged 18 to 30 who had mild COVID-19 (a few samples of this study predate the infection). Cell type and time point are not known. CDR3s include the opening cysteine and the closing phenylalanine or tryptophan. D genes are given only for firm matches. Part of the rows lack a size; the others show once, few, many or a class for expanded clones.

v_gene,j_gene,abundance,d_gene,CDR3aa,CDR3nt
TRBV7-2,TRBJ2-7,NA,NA,CASSHRLGDSYEQYF,TGTGCCAGCAGCCACCGACTAGGGGACTCCTACGAGCAGTACTTC
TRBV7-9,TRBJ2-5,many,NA,CASSEGETQYF,TGTGCCAGCAGTGAAGGGGAGACCCAGTACTTC
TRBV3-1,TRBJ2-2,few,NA,CASSQGALMDRTGELFF,TGTGCCAGCAGCCAAGGGGCCCTCATGGACCGCACCGGGGAGCTGTTTTTT
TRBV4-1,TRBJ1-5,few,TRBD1,CASSQQGAGRPQHF,TGCGCCAGCAGCCAACAGGGGGCGGGTCGGCCCCAGCATTTT
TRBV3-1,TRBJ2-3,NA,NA,CASSLTSSEDTQYF,TGTGCCAGCAGCCTTACTAGCTCCGAAGATACGCAGTATTTT
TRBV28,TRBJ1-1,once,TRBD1,CASHRGLRAFF,TGTGCCAGCCACAGGGGATTGAGAGCTTTCTTT
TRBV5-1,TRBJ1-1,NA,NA,CASSLPPDGTTEAFF,TGCGCCAGCAGCTTACCTCCCGACGGAACCACTGAAGCTTTCTTT
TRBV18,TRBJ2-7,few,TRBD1,CASSPPWTGRDEQYF,TGTGCCAGCTCACCACCTTGGACAGGTCGGGACGAGCAGTACTTC
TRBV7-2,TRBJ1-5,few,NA,CASRGGPNSNQPQHF,TGTGCCAGCAGGGGGGGGCCCAATAGCAATCAGCCCCAGCATTTT
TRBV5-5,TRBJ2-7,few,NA,CASSLSTSGISEQYF,TGTGCCAGCAGCTTGAGTACAAGTGGCATCTCAGAGCAGTACTTC
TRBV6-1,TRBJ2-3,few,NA,CANQRVWDFTDTQYF,TGTGCCAACCAACGAGTGTGGGACTTCACAGATACGCAGTATTTT
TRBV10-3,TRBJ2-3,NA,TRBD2,CAIRSGGATDTQYF,TGTGCCATCAGGAGCGGGGGGGCCACAGATACGCAGTATTTT
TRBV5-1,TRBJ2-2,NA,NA,CASRGTTSGPGELFF,TGCGCCAGCAGAGGGACAACATCCGGACCCGGGGAGCTGTTTTTT
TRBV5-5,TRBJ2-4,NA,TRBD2,CASRLTSGGNIQYF,TGTGCCAGCAGGCTTACTAGCGGGGGGAACATTCAGTACTTC
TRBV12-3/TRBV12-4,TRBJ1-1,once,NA,CASSFNRENTEAFF,TGTGCCAGCAGTTTCAACAGGGAGAACACTGAAGCTTTCTTT
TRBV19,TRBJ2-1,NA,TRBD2,CASSIGLGRSYNEQFF,TGTGCCAGTAGTATCGGACTAGGACGCTCCTACAATGAGCAGTTCTTC
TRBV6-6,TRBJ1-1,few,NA,CASSYSVRGPYTEAFF,TGTGCCAGCAGTTACTCGGTCCGGGGGCCGTACACTGAAGCTTTCTTT
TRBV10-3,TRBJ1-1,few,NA,CAITGQFNTEAFF,TGTGCCATCACTGGACAGTTTAACACTGAAGCTTTCTTT
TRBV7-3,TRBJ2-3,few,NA,CASSIPRDTDTDTQYF,TGTGCCAGCAGCATACCCCGGGACACCGACACAGATACGCAGTATTTT
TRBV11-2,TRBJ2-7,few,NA,CASSLRGPGFYEQYF,TGTGCCAGCAGCTTAAGGGGACCCGGGTTCTACGAGCAGTACTTC
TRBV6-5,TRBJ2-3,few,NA,CASSWDGSSTDTQYF,TGTGCCAGCAGTTGGGACGGCTCTAGCACAGATACGCAGTATTTT
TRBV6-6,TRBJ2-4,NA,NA,CASRYQLAKNIQYF,TGTGCCAGCAGGTACCAACTAGCCAAAAACATTCAGTACTTC
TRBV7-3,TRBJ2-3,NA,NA,CASSPDGLARDTQYF,TGTGCCAGCAGCCCGGATGGTCTAGCTAGAGATACGCAGTATTTT
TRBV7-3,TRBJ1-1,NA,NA,CASSLIRVGDTEAFF,TGTGCCAGCAGCTTAATCAGGGTAGGGGACACTGAAGCTTTCTTT
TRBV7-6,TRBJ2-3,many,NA,CASSSPAGRPDTQYF,TGTGCCAGCAGCTCCCCCGCGGGTCGCCCAGATACGCAGTATTTT
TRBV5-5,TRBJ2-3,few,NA,CASILGGRADTQYF,TGTGCCAGCATCCTTGGGGGCAGGGCAGATACGCAGTATTTT
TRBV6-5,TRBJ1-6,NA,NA,CASSYRVISPLHF,TGTGCCAGCAGTTACAGGGTGATTTCACCCCTCCACTTT
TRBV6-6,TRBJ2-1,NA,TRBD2,CASSYSGLAPYNEQFF,TGTGCCAGCAGTTACTCTGGACTAGCGCCGTACAATGAGCAGTTCTTC
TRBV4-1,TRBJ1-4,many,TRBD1,CASSQVPYKQGAGEKLFF,TGCGCCAGCAGCCAAGTCCCTTATAAACAGGGGGCAGGGGAAAAACTGTTTTTT
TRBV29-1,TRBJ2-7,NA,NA,CSVEGSDNSRDYEQYF,TGCAGCGTTGAAGGGTCAGACAATTCCCGGGACTACGAGCAGTACTTC
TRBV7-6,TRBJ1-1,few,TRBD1,CASSLVRTGAGPEAFF,TGTGCCAGCAGCTTAGTCAGGACAGGGGCGGGTCCTGAAGCTTTCTTT
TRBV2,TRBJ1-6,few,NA,CASIREVNSPLHF,TGTGCCAGCATCAGAGAGGTTAATTCACCCCTCCACTTT
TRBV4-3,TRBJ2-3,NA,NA,CASSSQTGATQYF,TGCGCCAGCAGCTCCCAGACAGGTGCTACGCAGTATTTT
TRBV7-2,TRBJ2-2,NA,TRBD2,CASSSYFPGLVPGELFF,TGTGCCAGCAGCTCCTATTTTCCGGGACTAGTACCCGGGGAGCTGTTTTTT
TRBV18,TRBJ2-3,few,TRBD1,CASSVGQGAGSTDTQYF,TGTGCCAGCTCAGTCGGTCAGGGGGCTGGAAGCACAGATACGCAGTATTTT
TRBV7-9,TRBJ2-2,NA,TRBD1,CASSHTRDRGTGELFF,TGTGCCAGCAGCCACACCCGGGACAGGGGAACCGGGGAGCTGTTTTTT
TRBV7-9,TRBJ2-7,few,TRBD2,CASSLSGGAGEQYF,TGTGCCAGCAGCCTTAGCGGGGGGGCCGGCGAGCAGTACTTC
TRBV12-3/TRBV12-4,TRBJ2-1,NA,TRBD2,CASTQTSGPYNEQFF,TGTGCCAGCACCCAGACTAGCGGACCCTACAATGAGCAGTTCTTC
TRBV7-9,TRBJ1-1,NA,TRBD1,CASSLRTGGEAFF,TGTGCCAGCAGCTTGAGAACAGGGGGTGAAGCTTTCTTT